The T cell receptor (beta chain) described here comes from a study of cytomegalovirus exposure and HLA in healthy donors. Whole-study findings and limits: Later analysis demonstrated an association between a missense DCLRE1C variant and TCR beta V- and J-gene trimming. A later look showed TCR association rates differing by HLA locus, highest for DRB1 and lowest for HLA-C. Across all donors, roughly uniform sequencing depth was an assumption of the presence/absence analyses.

As for this clone: Its specificity is not known.

CDR3 size: 14 residues. Germline lookup yields CDR1 SGHVS and CDR2 FQNEAQ. The germline V and J ends were trimmed by 1 base and 2 bases, with 7 bases remaining between them. A multiplex PCR was run with 60 Vbeta primers and 13 Jbeta primers. Original processing methods: The count from a later analysis was 79 million or so unique TCR beta chains, approximately 9.9 million of them shared. Produced via immunoSEQ multiplex PCR; TCRdb's table is partial and in-frame only. That table is the source of V, J and clone size, and D and trimming were worked out from the DNA. The table records about 150,000 clones, around 80% of them present only once.

This rearrangement joins TRBV7-8 to TRBJ2-3, with unresolved D. Sequencing used PBMCs. This sequence originates from a middle-aged woman in good health and CMV-seropositive. CDR3 amino acids: CASSLEPNTDTQYF. The DNA for the CDR3 is TGTGCCAGCAGCTTAGAGCCAAACACAGATACGCAGTATTTT.